This T cell receptor beta chain was documented in a study of identifying expanded T cells in peripheral blood. Libraries were prepared by immunoSEQ multiplex PCR; TCRdb keeps only in-frame clonotypes and omits some of them. The profile shows about 90,000 clones, around 86% of them singletons. The CDR3 consists of 15 residues. From germline, CDR1 is SEHNR and CDR2 FQNEAQ (reference sequence). Trimming took 3 bases from V and 7 from J, leaving 16 bases between them. Notes on the study in general: Across healthy donors, higher total template counts meant significantly greater roughly two-week count variance. Technical replicates showed roughly 1.2 changed clones; about two weeks approximately 16; four weeks 19.

Comments on this clone: The target antigen is unknown.

The chain recombines TRBV7-9 with TRBJ2-1; the D gene is possibly TRBD1 (6 bases). The receptor was isolated from a person between 18 and 69 years old in good health. The specimen was blood. The CDR3, as DNA: TGTGCCAGCAGCTTCACTGGACAGCGGACGAATGAGCAGTTCTTC. Amino acids: CASSFTGQRTNEQFF.